This T cell receptor beta chain came from a study of blood T cell repertoires in COVID-19. V lost 1 base to trimming and J lost 4 bases, with 10 bases between them. Germline V gene sequence: CDR1 SGHTA, CDR2 FQGTGA. The CDR3 has 14 residues. Generated by immunoSEQ multiplex PCR, the TCRdb table keeps only in-frame clones and is missing some. The sample yields roughly 32,000 clones, approximately 71% seen once. This clone was seen a handful of times. The source is a human donor in a cohort sampled during active COVID-19. The sequenced sample was peripheral blood. This chain joins TRBV7-3 and TRBJ1-2, with D tentatively TRBD1 (6 bases). The CDR3: CASSLSGGLYGYTF. The CDR3, as DNA: TGTGCCAGCAGCTTAAGTGGGGGCCTCTATGGCTACACCTTC.